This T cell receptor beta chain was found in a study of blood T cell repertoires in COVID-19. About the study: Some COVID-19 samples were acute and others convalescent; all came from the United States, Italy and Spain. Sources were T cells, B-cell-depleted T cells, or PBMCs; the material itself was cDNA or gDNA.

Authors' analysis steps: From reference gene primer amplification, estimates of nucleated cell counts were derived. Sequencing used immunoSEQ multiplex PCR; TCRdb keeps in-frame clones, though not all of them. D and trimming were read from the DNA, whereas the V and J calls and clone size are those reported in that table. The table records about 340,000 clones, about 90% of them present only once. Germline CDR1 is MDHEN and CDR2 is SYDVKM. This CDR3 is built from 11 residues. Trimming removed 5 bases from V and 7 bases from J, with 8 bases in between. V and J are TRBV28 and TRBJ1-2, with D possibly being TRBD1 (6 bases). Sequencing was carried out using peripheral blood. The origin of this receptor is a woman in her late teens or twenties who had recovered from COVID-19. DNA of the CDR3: TGTGCCAGCAGTCAGGGGTTTGGCTACACCTTC. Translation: CASSQGFGYTF.